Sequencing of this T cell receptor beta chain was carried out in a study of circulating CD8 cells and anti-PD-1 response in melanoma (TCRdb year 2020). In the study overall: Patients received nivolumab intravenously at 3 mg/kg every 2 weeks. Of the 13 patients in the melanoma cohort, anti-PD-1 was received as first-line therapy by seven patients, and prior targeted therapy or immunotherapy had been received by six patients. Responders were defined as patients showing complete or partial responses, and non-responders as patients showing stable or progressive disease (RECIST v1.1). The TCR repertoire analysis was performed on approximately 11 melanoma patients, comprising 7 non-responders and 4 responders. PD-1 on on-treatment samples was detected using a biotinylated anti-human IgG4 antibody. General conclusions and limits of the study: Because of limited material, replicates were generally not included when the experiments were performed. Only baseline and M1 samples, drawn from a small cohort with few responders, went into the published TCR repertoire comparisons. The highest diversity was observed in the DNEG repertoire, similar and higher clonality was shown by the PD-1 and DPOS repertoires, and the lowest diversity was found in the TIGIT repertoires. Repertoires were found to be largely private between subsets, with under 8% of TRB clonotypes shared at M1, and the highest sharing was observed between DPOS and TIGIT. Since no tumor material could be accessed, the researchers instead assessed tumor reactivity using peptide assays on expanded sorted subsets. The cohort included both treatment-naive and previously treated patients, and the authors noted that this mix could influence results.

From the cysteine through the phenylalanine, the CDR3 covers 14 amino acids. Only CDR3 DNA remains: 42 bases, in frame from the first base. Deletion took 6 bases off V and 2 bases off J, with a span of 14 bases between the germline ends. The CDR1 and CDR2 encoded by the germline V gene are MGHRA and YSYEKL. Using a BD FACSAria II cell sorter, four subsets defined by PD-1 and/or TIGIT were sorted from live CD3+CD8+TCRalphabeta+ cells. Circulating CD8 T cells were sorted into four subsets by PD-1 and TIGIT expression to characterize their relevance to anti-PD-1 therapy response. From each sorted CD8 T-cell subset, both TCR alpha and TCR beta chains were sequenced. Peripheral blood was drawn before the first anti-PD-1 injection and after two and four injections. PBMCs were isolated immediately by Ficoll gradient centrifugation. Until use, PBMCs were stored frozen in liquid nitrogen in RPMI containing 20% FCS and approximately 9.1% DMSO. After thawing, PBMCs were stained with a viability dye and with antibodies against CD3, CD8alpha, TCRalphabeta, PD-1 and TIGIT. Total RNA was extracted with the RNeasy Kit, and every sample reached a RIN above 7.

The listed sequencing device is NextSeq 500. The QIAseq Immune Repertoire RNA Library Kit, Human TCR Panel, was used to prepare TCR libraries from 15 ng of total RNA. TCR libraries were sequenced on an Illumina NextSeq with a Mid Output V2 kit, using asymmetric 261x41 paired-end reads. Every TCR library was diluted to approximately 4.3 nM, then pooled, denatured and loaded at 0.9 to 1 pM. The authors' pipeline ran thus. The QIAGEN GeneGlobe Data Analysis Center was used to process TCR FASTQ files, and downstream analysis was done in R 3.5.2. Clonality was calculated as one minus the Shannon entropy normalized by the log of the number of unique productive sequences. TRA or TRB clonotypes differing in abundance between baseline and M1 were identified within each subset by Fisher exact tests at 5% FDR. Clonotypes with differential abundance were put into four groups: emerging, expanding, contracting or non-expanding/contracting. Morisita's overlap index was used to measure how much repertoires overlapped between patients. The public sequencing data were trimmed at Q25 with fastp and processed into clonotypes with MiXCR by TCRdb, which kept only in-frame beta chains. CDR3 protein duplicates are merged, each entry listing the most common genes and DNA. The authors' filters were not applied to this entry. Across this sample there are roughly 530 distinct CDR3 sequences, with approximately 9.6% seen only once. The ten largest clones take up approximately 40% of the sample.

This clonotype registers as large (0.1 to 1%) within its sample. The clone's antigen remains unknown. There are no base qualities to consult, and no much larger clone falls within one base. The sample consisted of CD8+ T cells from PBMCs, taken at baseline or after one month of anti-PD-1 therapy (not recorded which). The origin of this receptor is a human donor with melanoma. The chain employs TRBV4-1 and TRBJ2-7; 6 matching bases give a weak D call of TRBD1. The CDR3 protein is CASSLDRTAYEQYF. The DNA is TGCGCCAGCAGTCTCGACAGGACGGCCTACGAGCAGTACTTC.